A selection of T cell receptor beta chains follows, all from one sample in a study of cytomegalovirus exposure and HLA in healthy donors. The data were produced by immunoSEQ multiplex PCR, yet TCRdb's version contains in-frame clones alone and is incomplete. The sample lists 75,000 to 100,000 clones; roughly 74% were seen once. The sample comprised PBMCs. The receptors were sampled from a woman in her seventies in good health and CMV-seropositive. CDR3s include the opening cysteine and the closing phenylalanine or tryptophan. Each record gives: clone size, V gene, D gene, J gene, CDR3 protein, CDR3 DNA. A D gene is named only where the DNA matches it firmly. Clone size is not always given. Where it is, it says once, few, many or a class for expanded clones.

>-|TRBV5-1|TRBD1|TRBJ1-1
CASSLAGQGGTEAFF
TGCGCCAGCAGCTTGGCGGGACAGGGAGGCACTGAAGCTTTCTTT
>-|TRBV10-3|TRBD2|TRBJ2-7
CAISELGGGGEQYF
TGTGCCATCAGTGAGTTGGGGGGGGGAGGCGAGCAGTACTTC
>few|TRBV7-9|TRBD1|TRBJ1-2
CSSSRRGQGNYGYTF
TGTTCCAGCAGCCGCAGAGGACAGGGCAACTATGGCTACACCTTC
>-|TRBV5-1|TRBD2|TRBJ2-1
CASSNASGPSSYNEQFF
TGCGCCAGCAGCAATGCTAGCGGGCCCAGCTCCTACAATGAGCAGTTCTTC
>-|TRBV7-8|-|TRBJ1-3
CASSLATVYSGNTIYF
TGTGCCAGCAGCTTAGCGACAGTATACTCTGGAAACACCATATATTTT
>once|TRBV7-2|TRBD1|TRBJ2-1
CASSRQRQGLINNEQFF
TGTGCCAGCAGCCGCCAACGACAGGGGCTTATCAACAATGAGCAGTTCTTC
>few|TRBV28|TRBD1|TRBJ2-6
CASSSRDRGTIVFGANVLTF
TGTGCCAGCAGTTCCCGGGACAGGGGGACTATAGTCTTTGGGGCCAACGTCCTGACTTTC
>-|TRBV18|-|TRBJ2-3
CASSPEQGHTDTQYF
TGTGCCAGCTCACCCGAACAGGGACACACAGATACGCAGTATTTT
>-|TRBV7-9|-|TRBJ1-6
CASSPRNQGNSPLHF
TGTGCCAGCAGCCCGAGGAATCAGGGGAATTCACCCCTCCACTTT
>-|TRBV6-5|-|TRBJ2-2
CASSRGRATTGELFF
TGTGCCAGCAGCAGGGGACGTGCAACGACCGGGGAGCTGTTTTTT
>-|TRBV5-1|TRBD1|TRBJ1-5
CASSLETGNNQPQHF
TGCGCCAGCAGCTTGGAGACAGGGAATAATCAGCCCCAGCATTTT
>once|TRBV2|-|TRBJ1-1
CASSKRDTEAFF
TGTGCCAGCTCTAAACGGGACACTGAAGCTTTCTTT
>-|TRBV9|-|TRBJ2-5
CASSVGPGTQETQYF
TGTGCCAGCAGCGTAGGTCCAGGTACCCAAGAGACCCAGTACTTC
>-|TRBV18|-|TRBJ2-5
CASSPQRETQYF
TGTGCCAGCTCACCACAGAGGGAGACCCAGTACTTC
>-|TRBV5-4|TRBD2|TRBJ2-1
CASSQKRASGVRTYNEQFF
TGTGCCAGCAGCCAGAAACGGGCTAGCGGGGTACGAACCTACAATGAGCAGTTCTTC
>-|TRBV27|-|TRBJ2-7
CASSPLYLGSQGEQYF
TGTGCCAGCAGTCCGCTTTATCTGGGATCTCAGGGCGAGCAGTACTTC
>-|TRBV28|-|TRBJ1-2
CASSAPGLHYGYTF
TGTGCCAGCAGTGCCCCAGGGCTGCACTATGGCTACACCTTC
>-|TRBV7-9|-|TRBJ2-1
CASSSTPGYNEQFF
TGTGCCAGCAGCTCCACCCCAGGGTACAATGAGCAGTTCTTC
>once|TRBV7-6|-|TRBJ1-5
CASSLLGGLSNQPQHF
TGTGCCAGCAGCTTACTGGGAGGACTAAGCAATCAGCCCCAGCATTTT
>few|TRBV11-3|-|TRBJ2-3
CASSLAPPDTQYF
TGTGCCAGCAGCTTAGCCCCTCCAGATACGCAGTATTTT
>-|TRBV28|TRBD1|TRBJ2-2
CASSLTGYPPFNTGELFF
TGTGCCAGCAGTTTGACAGGGTACCCCCCCTTTAACACCGGGGAGCTGTTTTTT
>once|TRBV28|TRBD1|TRBJ1-1
CASRQGQRNTEAFF
TGTGCCAGCAGGCAGGGACAGAGGAACACTGAAGCTTTCTTT
>few|TRBV27|-|TRBJ1-2
CASRQGLTNYGYTF
TGTGCCAGCAGGCAGGGCCTGACTAACTATGGCTACACCTTC
>-|TRBV14|-|TRBJ1-1
CASSQDSLSGALNTEAFF
TGTGCCAGCAGCCAAGATTCGCTTTCAGGGGCCCTGAACACTGAAGCTTTCTTT
>-|TRBV5-4|-|TRBJ1-2
CASSFPRLEYGYTF
TGTGCCAGCAGCTTTCCGAGACTGGAATATGGCTACACCTTC
>-|TRBV7-6|-|TRBJ2-7
CASSLLIRGKTAAYEQYF
TGTGCCAGCAGCTTATTGATCCGAGGGAAAACAGCGGCTTACGAGCAGTACTTC
>-|TRBV11-2|-|TRBJ1-1
CASSLAPGGVAEAFF
TGTGCCAGCAGCTTAGCCCCTGGGGGGGTCGCTGAAGCTTTCTTT
>once|TRBV15|TRBD1|TRBJ2-7
CATSSDSTGWNYEQYF
TGTGCCACCAGCAGCGATTCGACAGGGTGGAACTACGAGCAGTACTTC
>-|TRBV2|-|TRBJ1-4
CASRPGVQVGKLFF
TGTGCCAGCAGACCCGGGGTGCAGGTTGGAAAACTGTTTTTT
>once|TRBV9|-|TRBJ1-5
CASSVDGRTQPQHF
TGTGCCAGCAGCGTAGACGGGAGGACTCAGCCCCAGCATTTT
>-|TRBV10-3|-|TRBJ2-7
CATYDTMLSGYEQYF
TGTGCCACCTACGATACCATGCTATCAGGGTACGAGCAGTACTTC
>-|TRBV11-3|TRBD2|TRBJ2-3
CASSLDGGLAGETDTQYF
TGTGCCAGCAGCTTAGATGGGGGACTAGCGGGGGAGACAGATACGCAGTATTTT
>few|TRBV27|-|TRBJ1-5
CASSLRGNQPQHF
TGTGCCAGCAGTTTACGAGGCAATCAGCCCCAGCATTTT
>-|TRBV29-1|TRBD2|TRBJ2-3
CSVSPRLAEITDTQYF
TGCAGCGTTTCACCGAGACTAGCGGAGATCACAGATACGCAGTATTTT
>-|TRBV7-5|-|TRBJ2-7
CARSSFLGQGAAYEQYF
TGTGCCAGAAGCTCTTTCCTTGGACAGGGGGCGGCCTACGAGCAGTACTTC
>-|TRBV7-3|-|TRBJ2-3
CASRVSGSTDTQYF
TGTGCCAGCCGGGTTAGCGGTAGCACAGATACGCAGTATTTT
>few|TRBV5-4|-|TRBJ2-7
CASSFPSDRGYEQYF
TGTGCCAGCAGCTTTCCCTCGGATCGGGGTTACGAGCAGTACTTC
>-|TRBV2|TRBD2|TRBJ2-7
CASKEREQTYEQYF
TGTGCCAGTAAAGAGCGGGAGCAAACCTACGAGCAGTACTTC
>-|TRBV27|TRBD1|TRBJ2-1
CASTPGGRDEQFF
TGTGCCAGCACCCCAGGGGGTCGGGATGAGCAGTTCTTC
>few|TRBV5-1|-|TRBJ1-2
CASSLEGQNYGYTF
TGCGCCAGCAGCTTGGAAGGACAGAACTATGGCTACACCTTC
>few|TRBV9|-|TRBJ1-6
CASSARRGGVSNSPLHF
TGTGCCAGCAGCGCACGCCGTGGGGGGGTCTCGAATTCACCCCTCCACTTT
>-|TRBV30|-|TRBJ2-5
CASQGISWETQYF
TGTGCCTCACAGGGAATAAGTTGGGAGACCCAGTACTTC
>-|TRBV5-1|-|TRBJ2-2
CASSLRGGGTGELFF
TGCGCCAGCAGCCTGAGAGGGGGTGGCACCGGGGAGCTGTTTTTT